This T cell receptor beta chain was identified during a study of naive and memory T cell subsets. This CDR3 region has 12 residues. V shed 8 bases and J shed 4 bases, with 12 bases lying between them. CDR1 MNHNS and CDR2 SASEGT come from the germline V gene. Overnight CMV lysate stimulation of fresh PBMCs defined donor CMV status by CD4+ IFNgamma. An equimolar mix of two oligonucleotides served as the beta constant-region primer for TRBC1 and TRBC2. TCRdb processed the UMI-ligation and nested PCR reads anew with MiXCR; each CDR3 protein has one entry. The sample has about 90,000 distinct CDR3 sequences, around 7% seen once.

This clonotype was sampled from a human donor in good health. Sequencing was done on a sample of central memory CD4+ T cells from blood. The V and J genes are TRBV6-1 and TRBJ2-7; D tentatively fits TRBD1 or TRBD2 (5 bases each). CDR3 amino acids: CASGTRGYEQYF. DNA for the CDR3: TGTGCCAGCGGGACCCGGGGATACGAGCAGTACTTC.